The clone carrying this T cell receptor beta chain was seen more than once but under ten times. Its cognate antigen is unknown. The data stem from a study of cytomegalovirus exposure and HLA in healthy donors. Study overall: Researchers found that less than 90% of 398 genotyped donors fell within the Caucasian-associated ancestry cluster. Study outcomes and limitations: Researchers reported in a later analysis that a missense DCLRE1C variant was tied to TCR beta V- and J-gene trimming.

This cohort consisted of healthy bone marrow donors. PCR involved 60 Vbeta and 13 Jbeta primers. Sequencing used immunoSEQ multiplex PCR; TCRdb keeps in-frame clones, though not all of them. The table shows some 180,000 clones, with 8.5% to 10% occurring only once. The receptor was derived from a woman aged 25 to 39 in good health and CMV-seropositive. Material for sequencing was PBMCs.

DNA for the CDR3: TGTGCCATCAGTGAGTCTCAAGGGGACACTGAAGCTTTCTTT. This gives the protein CAISESQGDTEAFF. The chain uses TRBV10-3 and TRBJ1-1; D is perhaps TRBD1 (5 bases). The CDR3 consists of 14 residues. Trimming shortened V by 0 bases and J by 3 bases, and 8 bases separated the two germline ends. In germline, CDR1 is ENHRY, CDR2 SYGVKD.